This T cell receptor (beta chain) is drawn from a study of metastatic and nonmetastatic thyroid tumors. Study details: Malignant and benign thyroid patients had repertoires compared in peripheral blood and tumor or nodule tissue. Study-wide results and limits: Benign nodules reportedly had significantly lower TCR beta diversity than malignant thyroid tumors in blood and tumor.

The CDR3 has 15 amino acids. V was cut by 2 bases and J by 2 bases, with 12 bases left in between. CDR1 and CDR2 from the germline V gene are KGHSH and LQKENI. Original handling: Built for papillary thyroid cancer, a distant-metastasis classifier drew on CDR3 differences across clinicopathological groups. Using MiXCR, TCRdb re-called clones from the PCR reads. It is TCRdb's table, rather than the study itself, that gives the V and J calls and clone size. The data hold tens of thousands of clones, with approximately 22% observed a single time. This clone was detected many times. Its antigen is unidentified. Patients had received no treatment of any kind before thyroid surgery.

This rearrangement joins TRBV18 to TRBJ2-5, with D maybe TRBD2 (5 bases). This TCR was recovered from a female donor with papillary thyroid cancer or a benign thyroid nodule (not recorded which). Some clones in this sample may be carry-over from other donors' samples. Material: tumor tissue. CDR3 in DNA: TGTGCCAGCTCACCAAATAGACGGACTCAAGAGACCCAGTACTTC. It specifies CASSPNRRTQETQYF.